The entry below describes one T cell receptor beta chain. Its antigen is still unknown. Because the CDR3 is missing its conserved closing phenylalanine or tryptophan, this is likely a read error. No DNA is shown, since the ends of the CDR3 on it are uncertain; the CDR3 is the one TCRdb lists. This entry belongs to a study of T cells in tuberculosis. The repertoire was sequenced with immunoSEQ multiplex PCR; TCRdb's copy has only in-frame clones and lacks some. The sample lists roughly 28,000 clones, approximately 95% occurring once. Germline assignment: CDR1 SGDLS and CDR2 YYNGEE. The CDR3 region is 8 residues in length, termini included. Overall study findings and caveats: Active tuberculosis patients had shorter CDR3-alpha; the beta difference was nonsignificant. Active tuberculosis TCR-alpha repertoires lay closer to GMM-specific TCRs than IGRA-negative controls, suggesting clonal expansion.

Unsorted cryopreserved PBMC were sequenced, averaging around 94,000 T cells per clinical donor. This chain links TRBV9 with TRBJ1-2; TRBD1, as called in the table, went unchecked against the DNA. This TCR came from a donor under 30 with latent tuberculosis or without tuberculosis infection. The source material was PBMCs. The CDR3: CASNDRGR.